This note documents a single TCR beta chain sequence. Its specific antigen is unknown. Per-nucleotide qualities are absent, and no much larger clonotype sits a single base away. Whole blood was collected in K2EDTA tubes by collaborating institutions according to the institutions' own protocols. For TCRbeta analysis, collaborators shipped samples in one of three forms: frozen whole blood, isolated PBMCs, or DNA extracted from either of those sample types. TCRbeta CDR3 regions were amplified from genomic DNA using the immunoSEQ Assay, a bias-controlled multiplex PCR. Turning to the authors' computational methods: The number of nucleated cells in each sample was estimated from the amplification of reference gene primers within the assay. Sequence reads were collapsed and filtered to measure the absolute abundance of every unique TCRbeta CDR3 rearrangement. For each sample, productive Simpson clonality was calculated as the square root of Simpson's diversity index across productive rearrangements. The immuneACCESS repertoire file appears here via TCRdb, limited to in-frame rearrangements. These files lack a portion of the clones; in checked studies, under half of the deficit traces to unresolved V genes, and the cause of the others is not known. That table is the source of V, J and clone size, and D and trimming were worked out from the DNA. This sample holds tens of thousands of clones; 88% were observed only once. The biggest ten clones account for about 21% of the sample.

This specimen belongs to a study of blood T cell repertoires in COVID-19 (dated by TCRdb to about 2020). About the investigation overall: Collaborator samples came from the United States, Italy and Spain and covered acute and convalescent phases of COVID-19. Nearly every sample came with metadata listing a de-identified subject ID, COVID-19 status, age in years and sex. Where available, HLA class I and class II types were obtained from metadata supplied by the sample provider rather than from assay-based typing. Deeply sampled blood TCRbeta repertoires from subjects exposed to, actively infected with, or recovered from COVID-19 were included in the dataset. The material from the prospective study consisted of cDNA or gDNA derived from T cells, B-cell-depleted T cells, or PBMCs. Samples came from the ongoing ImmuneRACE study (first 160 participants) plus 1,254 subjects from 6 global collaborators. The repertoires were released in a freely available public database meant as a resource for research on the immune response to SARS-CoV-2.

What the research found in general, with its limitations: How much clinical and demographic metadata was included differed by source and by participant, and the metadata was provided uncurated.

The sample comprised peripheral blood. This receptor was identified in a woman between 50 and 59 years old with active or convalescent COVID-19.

The nucleotide sequence reads TGTGCCAGCAGCTTAGGGGGGGACAGGGCGAACACTGAAGCTTTCTTT. Translation gives CASSLGGDRANTEAFF. This receptor chain uses TRBV11-2 and TRBJ1-1, with TRBD1 matching 9 junction bases. From the cysteine through the phenylalanine, the CDR3 covers 16 amino acids. Only the CDR3 region is kept as DNA, spanning 48 bases read in frame from base 1. Trimming accounts for 1 base at V and 1 base at J, while the number of junction bases matched to no gene is 4. The CDR1 and CDR2 encoded by the germline V gene are SGHAT and FQNNGV. Full variable domain (CDR3 extended with the reference TRBV11-2 and TRBJ1-1 proteins): EAGVAQSPRYKIIEKRQSVAFWCNPISGHATLYWYQQILGQGPKLLIQFQNNGVVDDSQLPKDRFSAERLKGVDSTLKIQPAKLEDSAVYLCASSLGGDRANTEAFFGQGTRLTVV.